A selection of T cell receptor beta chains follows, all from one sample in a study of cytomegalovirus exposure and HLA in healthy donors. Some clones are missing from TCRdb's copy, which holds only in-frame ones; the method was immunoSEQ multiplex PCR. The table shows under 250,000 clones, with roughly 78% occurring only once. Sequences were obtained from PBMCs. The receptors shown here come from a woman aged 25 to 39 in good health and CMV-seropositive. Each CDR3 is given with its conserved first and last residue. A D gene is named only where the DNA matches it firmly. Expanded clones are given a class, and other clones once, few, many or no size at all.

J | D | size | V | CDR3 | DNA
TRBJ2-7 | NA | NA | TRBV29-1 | CSVEVGPGEQYF | TGCAGCGTTGAAGTGGGCCCTGGGGAGCAGTACTTC
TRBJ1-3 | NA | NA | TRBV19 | CATREIGNTIYF | TGTGCCACTAGAGAGATTGGAAACACCATATATTTT
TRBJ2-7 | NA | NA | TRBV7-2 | CASSRGLAQGYSEQYF | TGTGCCAGCAGCCGGGGCCTTGCTCAGGGGTATAGCGAGCAGTACTTC
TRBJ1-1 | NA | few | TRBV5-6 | CASSFTGTEAFF | TGTGCCAGCAGCTTTACGGGCACTGAAGCTTTCTTT
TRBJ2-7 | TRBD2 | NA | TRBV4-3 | CASPIGTSGYYEQYF | TGCGCCAGCCCCATCGGGACTAGCGGGTACTACGAGCAGTACTTC
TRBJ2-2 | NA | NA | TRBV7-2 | CASSRGGSTGELFF | TGTGCCAGCAGCCGAGGGGGTAGCACCGGGGAGCTGTTTTTT
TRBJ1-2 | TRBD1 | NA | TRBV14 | CASTGQGAHSNYGYTF | TGTGCCAGCACCGGACAGGGGGCACACAGTAACTATGGCTACACCTTC
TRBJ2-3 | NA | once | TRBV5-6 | CASSFLVGADTQYF | TGTGCCAGCAGCTTCCTAGTGGGAGCAGATACGCAGTATTTT
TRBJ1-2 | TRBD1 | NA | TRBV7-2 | CASSSKSTGGAVRNYGYTF | TGTGCCAGCAGCTCGAAATCGACAGGGGGCGCGGTCCGAAACTATGGCTACACCTTC
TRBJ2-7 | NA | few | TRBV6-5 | CASSDDSFHEQYF | TGTGCCAGCAGCGATGACAGTTTTCACGAGCAGTACTTC
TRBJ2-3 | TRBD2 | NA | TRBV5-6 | CASSLAYGLAGISTDTQYF | TGTGCCAGCAGCTTGGCGTACGGACTAGCGGGGATTAGCACAGATACGCAGTATTTT
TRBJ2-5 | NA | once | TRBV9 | CASSVEVGRGLETQYF | TGTGCCAGCAGCGTAGAGGTGGGAAGGGGTCTAGAGACCCAGTACTTC
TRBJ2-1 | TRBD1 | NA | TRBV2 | CASSEVTGGYNEQFF | TGTGCCAGCAGTGAAGTGACAGGGGGATACAATGAGCAGTTCTTC
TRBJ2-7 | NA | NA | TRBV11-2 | CASSFGGGRPEQYF | TGTGCCAGCAGCTTTGGGGGGGGCCGTCCCGAGCAGTACTTC
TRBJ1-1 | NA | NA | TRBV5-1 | CASSWKAGRLNTEAFF | TGCGCCAGCAGCTGGAAGGCGGGACGGTTGAACACTGAAGCTTTCTTT
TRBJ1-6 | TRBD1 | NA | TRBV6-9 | CASSFRTGKNSPLHF | TGTGCCAGCAGTTTCAGGACAGGGAAGAATTCACCCCTCCACTTT
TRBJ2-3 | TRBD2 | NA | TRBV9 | CASSPRVAGASPDTQYF | TGTGCCAGCAGCCCTCGTGTAGCGGGAGCCTCGCCAGATACGCAGTATTTT
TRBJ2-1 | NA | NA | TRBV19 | CASSSRQEYNEQFF | TGTGCCAGTAGCTCCCGACAGGAATACAATGAGCAGTTCTTC
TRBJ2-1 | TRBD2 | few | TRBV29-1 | CSVAPVGLEKYNEQFF | TGCAGCGTTGCACCGGTGGGACTAGAGAAATACAATGAGCAGTTCTTC
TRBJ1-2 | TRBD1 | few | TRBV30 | CAWSQTGTHTF | TGTGCCTGGAGTCAGACAGGGACTCACACCTTC
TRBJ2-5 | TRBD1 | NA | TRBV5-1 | CASSLGQGGQETQYF | TGCGCCAGCAGCTTGGGACAGGGGGGCCAAGAGACCCAGTACTTC
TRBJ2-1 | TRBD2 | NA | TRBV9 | CASSATSGPLYEQFF | TGTGCCAGCAGCGCGACTAGCGGGCCCCTTTATGAGCAGTTCTTC
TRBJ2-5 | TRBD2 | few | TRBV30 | CAWSAYLGTSGWGETQYF | TGTGCCTGGAGTGCCTATCTAGGGACTAGCGGTTGGGGAGAGACCCAGTACTTC
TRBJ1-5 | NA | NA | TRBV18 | CASSPPRSQGINQPQHF | TGTGCCAGCTCACCACCGAGGTCACAGGGAATTAATCAGCCCCAGCATTTT
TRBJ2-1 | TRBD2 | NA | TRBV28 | CASSLGGASGNRQFF | TGTGCCAGCAGCCTCGGGGGGGCAAGCGGCAATAGGCAGTTCTTC
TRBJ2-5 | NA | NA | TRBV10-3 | CAINRQVQETQYF | TGTGCCATCAATAGACAGGTCCAAGAGACCCAGTACTTC
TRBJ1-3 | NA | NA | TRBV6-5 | CATTPGTLGNTIYF | TGTGCCACCACCCCAGGAACGCTGGGAAACACCATATATTTT
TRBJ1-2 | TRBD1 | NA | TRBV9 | CASSVVEGAALYGYTF | TGTGCCAGCAGCGTAGTGGAGGGGGCGGCCCTCTATGGCTACACCTTC
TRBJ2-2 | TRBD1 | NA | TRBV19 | CASSPSLTGTFAGELFF | TGTGCCAGTAGCCCCTCTCTGACAGGGACCTTCGCCGGGGAGCTGTTTTTT
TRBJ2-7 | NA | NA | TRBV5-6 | CASSLGTDEQYF | TGTGCCAGCAGCTTGGGCACGGACGAGCAGTACTTC
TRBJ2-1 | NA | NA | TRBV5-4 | CASSLPGRGLLNEQFF | TGTGCCAGCAGCTTGCCCGGGAGAGGGCTCCTCAATGAGCAGTTCTTC
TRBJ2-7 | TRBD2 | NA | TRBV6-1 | CASSARLAGGYEQYF | TGTGCCAGCAGTGCAAGACTAGCGGGGGGCTACGAGCAGTACTTC
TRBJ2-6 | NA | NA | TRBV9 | CASSDPVAGANVLTF | TGTGCCAGCAGCGACCCAGTGGCTGGGGCCAACGTCCTGACTTTC